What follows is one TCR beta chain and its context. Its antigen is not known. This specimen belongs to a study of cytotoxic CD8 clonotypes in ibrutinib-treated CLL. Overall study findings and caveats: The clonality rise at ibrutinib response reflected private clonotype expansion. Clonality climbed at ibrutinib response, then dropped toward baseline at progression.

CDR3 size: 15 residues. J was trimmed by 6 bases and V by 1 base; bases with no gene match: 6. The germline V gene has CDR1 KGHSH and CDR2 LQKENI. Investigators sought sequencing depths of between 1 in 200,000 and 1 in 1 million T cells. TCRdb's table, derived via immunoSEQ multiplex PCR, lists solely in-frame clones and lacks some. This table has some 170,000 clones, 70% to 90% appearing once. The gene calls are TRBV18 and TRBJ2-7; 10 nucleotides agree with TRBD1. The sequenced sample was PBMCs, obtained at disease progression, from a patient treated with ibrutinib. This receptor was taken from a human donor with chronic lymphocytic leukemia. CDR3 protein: CASSPLGQGVSEQYF. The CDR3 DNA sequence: TGTGCCAGCTCACCACTCGGACAGGGGGTTAGCGAGCAGTACTTC.